This T cell receptor (beta chain) was identified during a study of T-cell memory formation after mild COVID-19. Notes on the study in general: Clones that contracted from day 15 to 85 had balanced CD4/CD8; later expanders were CD4+ biased. The study detected some responding clones in pre-infection memory, suggesting cross-reactive memory joined.

A single record per CDR3 protein comes from TCRdb applying MiXCR to the 5' RACE reads. The data hold a few hundred thousand distinct CDR3 sequences, with approximately 21% observed a single time. In this sample, this clonotype turned up a few times. What it binds is unknown. Germline loops: CDR1 SNHLY, CDR2 FYNNEI. V lost 2 bases and J lost 0, with 8 bases in between. The CDR3 runs 15 residues. This sequence originates from an adult woman who had mild COVID-19 (a few samples of this study predate the infection). Cell type and time point are not known. The sequencing sample was made of PBMCs or a T cell subset sorted from them (not recorded which). V is TRBV2 and J is TRBJ1-3; D gene uncertain. CDR3 nucleotide sequence: TGTGCCAGCAGTGAACACTCCCCCTCTGGAAACACCATATATTTT. This translates into CASSEHSPSGNTIYF.